Listed here are 27 T cell receptor beta chains from one sample, sequenced in a study of cytomegalovirus exposure and HLA in healthy donors. PCR was performed using 60 Vbeta and 13 Jbeta primers. Sequencing used immunoSEQ multiplex PCR; TCRdb keeps in-frame clones, though not all of them. The sample holds 100,000 to 150,000 clones, around 73% seen once. The sequencing sample was made of PBMCs. Source of these receptors: a female donor in good health and CMV-seronegative.

J is TRBJ1-1 and V is TRBV5-8; D perhaps matches TRBD1 (5 bases). The CDR3 is made up of 15 amino acids. V was clipped by 5 bases and J by 7 bases, with 21 bases between them. Germline CDR1 reads SGHTS; CDR2 reads YDEGEE. The CDR3 DNA follows: TGTGCCAGCAGGGGTGGAGGGTGGGGGGGTGATGAAGCTTTCTTT. It is translated as CASRGGGWGGDEAFF. Together with reference TRBV5-8 and TRBJ1-1, the CDR3 gives the full variable domain: EAGVTQSPTHLIKTRGQQATLRCSPISGHTSVYWYQQALGLGLQFLLWYDEGEERNRGNFPPRFSGRQFPNYSSELNVNALELEDSALYLCASRGGGWGGDEAFFGQGTRLTVV.

The chain employs TRBV7-9 and TRBJ2-5; D unclear. V was pared by 0 bases and J by 1 base, with 6 bases between. Germline V lookup: CDR1 SEHNR, CDR2 FQNEAQ (reference sequence). The CDR3 extends over 14 amino acids. The CDR3 bases are TGTGCCAGCAGCTTAGCAAGGAGCCAAGAGACCCAGTACTTC. Amino acids: CASSLARSQETQYF.

The chain links TRBV5-1 to TRBJ2-7; D unclear. Per the germline V gene, CDR1 is SGHRS and CDR2 is YFSETQ. This CDR3 region has 14 residues. Between the trimmed V and J ends, which lost 1 base and 0 bases, there was a span of 8 bases. The CDR3 sequence is CASSLTSASYEQYF. The CDR3 region has the DNA TGCGCCAGCAGCTTGACGAGCGCCTCCTACGAGCAGTACTTC.

The V and J genes are TRBV28 and TRBJ2-1, with 9 bases aligning to TRBD2. Trimming removed 5 bases from V and 2 bases from J; junction bases left unmatched: 10. The CDR3 totals 17 residues. Germline V gene sequence: CDR1 MDHEN, CDR2 SYDVKM. The CDR3 DNA is TGTGCCAGCAGTGGGGGGCCATCTAGCGGGACCTACAATGAGCAGTTCTTC. It yields the protein CASSGGPSSGTYNEQFF.

Note on this clone: This specimen includes other DNA sequences encoding the same CDR3. In DNA form, the CDR3 reads TGCGCCAGCAGCCAGGGACAGAACAATCAGCCCCAGCATTTT. Amino acids: CASSQGQNNQPQHF. V gene TRBV4-3 combines with J gene TRBJ1-5; 7 bases line up with TRBD1. This CDR3 contains 14 residues. In germline, CDR1 is LGHNA, CDR2 YSLEER. V lost 3 bases, J lost 3 bases, and 2 bases stayed unmatched.

This clone has more than one count but fewer than ten. The chain employs TRBV11-2 and TRBJ2-1, with 11 positions matching TRBD1. This CDR3 contains 15 residues. Trimming removed 4 bases from V and 8 bases from J; junction bases left unmatched: 7. Looked up from germline, CDR1 is SGHAT and CDR2 is FQNNGV. CDR3 DNA sequence: TGTGCCAGCAGCTCCGGACAGGGGGCTTTGTATGAGCAGTTCTTC. Its protein product is CASSSGQGALYEQFF.

CDR3 sequence (DNA): TGCAGTGCAAAGGGGAAGGGGACCCAGTACTTC. This codes for CSAKGKGTQYF. J is TRBJ2-5 and V is TRBV20-1; D possibly corresponds to TRBD1 (5 bases). CDR1 and CDR2 from the germline V gene are DFQATT and SNEGSKA (reference sequence). There are 11 residues in the CDR3. Trimming stripped 6 bases from V and 7 bases from J, with 12 bases between.

This rearrangement joins TRBV15 to TRBJ1-4, with TRBD1 matching over 7 bases. With V trimmed by 6 bases and J by 6 bases, 1 base remained unmatched. The CDR3 length is 12 residues. CDR1 is LNHNV, CDR2 YYDKDF, per germline (reference sequence). CDR3 amino acids: CATSGTDEKLFF. As DNA, the CDR3 is TGTGCCACCAGTGGGACAGATGAAAAACTGTTTTTT.

The chain combines TRBV14 with TRBJ2-1; 9 bases are shared with TRBD1. Trimming took 2 bases from V and 3 from J; bases not matched to a gene: 2. Germline CDR1 reads SGHDN; CDR2 reads FVKESK. The CDR3 is made up of 15 amino acids. CDR3 DNA: TGTGCCAGCAGCCAAAAGGACAGGGGCTACAATGAGCAGTTCTTC. It specifies CASSQKDRGYNEQFF.

The rearrangement links TRBV7-3 to TRBJ2-1; D is perhaps TRBD2 (5 bases). The V and J ends lost 4 bases and 4 bases respectively, with 8 bases between them. Germline CDR1 SGHTA, CDR2 FQGTGA. There are 13 residues in the CDR3. Here the CDR3 DNA reads TGTGCCAGCAGCTCCACGGGGTACAATGAGCAGTTCTTC. Protein product: CASSSTGYNEQFF.

This chain links TRBV7-2 with TRBJ2-5, with D tentatively TRBD1 (5 bases). CDR1 and CDR2 (germline): SGHTA, FQGNSA. With 5 bases removed from V and 4 bases from J, the gap between germline ends came to 17 bases. CDR3 size: 15 residues. The CDR3 DNA is TGTGCCAGCAGCCCACCCCCAGGGTCGAGAGAGACCCAGTACTTC. This sequence encodes CASSPPPGSRETQYF.

This chain joins TRBV25-1 and TRBJ2-5, with D maybe TRBD1 (5 bases). This CDR3 spans 12 amino acids. Germline CDR1 reads MGHDK; CDR2 reads SYGVNS. The V and J ends lost 2 bases and 4 bases respectively, with 5 bases between them. CDR3 nucleotide sequence: TGTGCCAGCAGTGAACAGGGAGAGACCCAGTACTTC. Amino acids: CASSEQGETQYF. Using reference TRBV25-1 and TRBJ2-5 for the parts outside the CDR3, the full variable domain is EADIYQTPRYLVIGTGKKITLECSQTMGHDKMYWYQQDPGMELHLIHYSYGVNSTEKGDLSSESTVSRIRTEHFPLTLESARPSHTSQYLCASSEQGETQYFGPGTRLLVL.

The sample holds a few counts of this clone. V gene TRBV5-4 combines with J gene TRBJ1-2, with 7 bases matching TRBD1. The V gene's germline CDR1 is SGHNT and CDR2 YYREEE (reference sequence). The J segment lost 7 bases and the V segment lost 3 bases, leaving 6 bases of the junction unmatched. CDR3 length equals 13 residues. In DNA form, the CDR3 reads TGTGCCAGCAGCTCGACGGGACAGATTGGCTACACCTTC. Translation: CASSSTGQIGYTF.

This rearrangement joins TRBV10-3 to TRBJ2-3; 9 bases are a match to TRBD2. The CDR3 is made up of 16 amino acids. Germline V gives CDR1 ENHRY, CDR2 SYGVKD. Unmatched junction bases numbered 13, after V lost 6 bases and J lost 6 bases. CDR3 in amino acids: CAIRPSAGGPDDTQYF. In nucleotides, the CDR3 is TGTGCCATCAGGCCCTCTGCGGGAGGGCCGGATGATACGCAGTATTTT.

The chain links TRBV7-9 to TRBJ2-7; TRBD2 matches 7 bases. V gave up 1 base and J gave up 6 bases; unmatched junction bases: 6. In germline, CDR1 is SEHNR, CDR2 FQNEAQ (reference sequence). This CDR3 is 14 amino acids long. CDR3 residues: CASSLVGGEAEQYF. The CDR3 region has the DNA TGTGCCAGCAGCTTAGTGGGAGGGGAAGCCGAGCAGTACTTC.

The chain's CDR3 is CASSVGHGKSSYNSPLHF. The DNA for the CDR3 is TGTGCCAGCAGTGTGGGACACGGGAAGAGCTCCTATAATTCACCCCTCCACTTT. The chain combines TRBV28 with TRBJ1-6, with D maybe TRBD1 (6 bases). Germline loops: CDR1 MDHEN, CDR2 SYDVKM. Trimming removed 5 bases from V and 0 bases from J, with 17 bases in between. The CDR3 length is 18 residues.

The DNA of the CDR3 is TGTGCCTCCGGACTAGCTCCAGAGACCCAGTACTTC. As protein: CASGLAPETQYF. This chain joins TRBV10-3 and TRBJ2-5; 8 bases line up with TRBD2. Germline V CDR1 and CDR2: ENHRY, SYGVKD. The trim removed 11 bases at V and 4 bases at J, leaving 6 bases unmatched. The CDR3 has 12 residues.

This clone was detected only a few times. This chain links TRBV7-2 with TRBJ2-5, with a possible D match to TRBD1 (7 bases). V dropped 2 bases and J dropped 14 bases, with 15 bases sitting between them. Germline V lookup: CDR1 SGHTA, CDR2 FQGNSA. The CDR3 runs 12 residues. The CDR3 protein is CASSLYSGGRYF. The DNA of the CDR3 is TGTGCCAGCAGCTTATACTCAGGGGGGCGATACTTC.

This rearrangement joins TRBV19 to TRBJ1-1; TRBD1 is a possible D gene (6 bases). CDR1 is LNHDA, CDR2 SQIVND, per germline (reference sequence). The CDR3 sequence is 13 residues long. Trimming took off 3 bases at V and 6 bases at J, with 11 bases between the two ends. DNA of the CDR3: TGTGCCAGTAGTATTACAGGGCTGGCTGAAGCTTTCTTT. Its translation: CASSITGLAEAFF.

This clone occurred a few times. The J gene is TRBJ2-2, the V gene TRBV6-4, with unresolved D. Per germline, CDR1 MRHNA and CDR2 SNTAGT. V dropped 3 bases and J dropped 2 bases, with 4 bases sitting between them. This CDR3 contains 13 residues. The CDR3 DNA sequence: TGTGCCAGCAGTGAGGCTAACACCGGGGAGCTGTTTTTT. Translated: CASSEANTGELFF.

The J gene is TRBJ2-7, the V gene TRBV7-9; 7 bases are a match to TRBD1. Germline V gives CDR1 SEHNR, CDR2 FQNEAQ (reference sequence). V lost 4 bases and J lost 2; bases outside the gene matches: 8. CDR3 length: 15 residues. Here the CDR3 DNA reads TGTGCCAGCAGCTCCCCGGACAGGACGACCTACGAGCAGTACTTC. This translates into CASSSPDRTTYEQYF.

The chain joins TRBV7-9 to TRBJ1-2; 8 bases map to TRBD1. J lost 1 base, V lost 4 bases, and 5 bases had no gene match. Germline CDR1 SEHNR, CDR2 FQNEAQ (reference sequence). The CDR3 length is 15 residues. The CDR3 sequence: CASSYQGAHNYGYTF. The DNA of the CDR3 is TGTGCCAGCAGCTACCAGGGGGCCCATAACTATGGCTACACCTTC.

This clone was seen a few times. This chain's CDR3 is CASSLGGQGADEQYF. CDR3 DNA: TGTGCCAGCAGCTTGGGGGGACAGGGGGCCGACGAGCAGTACTTC. The gene calls are TRBV5-4 and TRBJ2-7; TRBD1 agrees at 12 bases. CDR3 length: 15 amino acids. J gave up 5 bases and V 0 bases, and 3 bases lay outside the gene matches. Germline V gives CDR1 SGHNT, CDR2 YYREEE (reference sequence). The full variable domain, completed using reference TRBV5-4 and TRBJ2-7, is ETGVTQSPTHLIKTRGQQVTLRCSSQSGHNTVSWYQQALGQGPQFIFQYYREEENGRGNFPPRFSGLQFPNYSSELNVNALELDDSALYLCASSLGGQGADEQYFGPGTRLTVT.

The chain joins TRBV4-1 to TRBJ2-7, with 8 bases aligning to TRBD2. Germline V gene sequence: CDR1 MGHRA, CDR2 YSYEKL. The CDR3 has 17 residues. The ends lost 1 base at V and 6 bases at J; junction bases unmatched: 14. This CDR3 reads CASSQAAVSGKFGEQYF. The CDR3 coding sequence is TGCGCCAGCAGCCAAGCGGCGGTTAGCGGGAAGTTTGGCGAGCAGTACTTC.

The chain couples TRBV5-6 to TRBJ1-1; 9 positions agree with TRBD1. Per germline, CDR1 SGHDT and CDR2 YYEEEE. With V trimmed by 4 bases and J by 3 bases, 7 bases remained unmatched. This CDR3 region has 15 residues. Written as DNA, the CDR3 is TGTGCCAGCAGCCTACAGGGGGCTAGGGACACTGAAGCTTTCTTT. It codes for CASSLQGARDTEAFF. The variable domain in full, completed from reference TRBV5-6 and TRBJ1-1, reads DAGVTQSPTHLIKTRGQQVTLRCSPKSGHDTVSWYQQALGQGPQFIFQYYEEEERQRGNFPDRFSGHQFPNYSSELNVNALLLGDSALYLCASSLQGARDTEAFFGQGTRLTVV.

The chain recombines TRBV12-5 with TRBJ2-7; D may be TRBD1 (5 bases). Germline-derived CDR1 and CDR2 are LGHNT and FRNRAP. CDR3 size: 17 residues. With 4 bases removed from V and 2 bases from J, the gap between germline ends came to 21 bases. CDR3 DNA sequence: TGTGCTAGTGGTTATCCGTTGACAGATTCCTATCCCTACGAGCAGTACTTC. It yields the protein CASGYPLTDSYPYEQYF.

The rearrangement uses TRBV29-1 and TRBJ2-2; no reliable D call. With 2 bases removed from V and 0 bases from J, the gap between germline ends came to 10 bases. CDR3 length: 15 amino acids. Germline V CDR1 and CDR2: SQVTM, ANQGSEA. CDR3 residues: CSVELLETNTGELFF. As DNA, the CDR3 is TGCAGCGTTGAATTACTGGAGACGAACACCGGGGAGCTGTTTTTT.